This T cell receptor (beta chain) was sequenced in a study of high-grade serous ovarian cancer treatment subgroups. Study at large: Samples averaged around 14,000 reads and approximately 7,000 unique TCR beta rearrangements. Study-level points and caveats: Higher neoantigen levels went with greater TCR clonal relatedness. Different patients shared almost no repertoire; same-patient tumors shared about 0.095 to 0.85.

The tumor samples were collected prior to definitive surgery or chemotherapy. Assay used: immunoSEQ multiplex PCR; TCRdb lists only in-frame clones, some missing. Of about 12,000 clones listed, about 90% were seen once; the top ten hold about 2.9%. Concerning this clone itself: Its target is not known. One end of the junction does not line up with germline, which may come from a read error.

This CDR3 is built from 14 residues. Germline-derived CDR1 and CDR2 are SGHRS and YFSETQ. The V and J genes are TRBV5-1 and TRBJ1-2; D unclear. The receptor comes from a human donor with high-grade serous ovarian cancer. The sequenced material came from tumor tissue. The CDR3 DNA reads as TGCGCCGGCAGCTTGGCCGACAAGTACAGTGGCTACACCTTC. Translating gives CAGSLADKYSGYTF.